Detailed here is one TCR beta chain. Antigen specificity is unknown. This CDR3 is built from 13 residues. The germline CDR1 and CDR2 sequences are SGHTA and FQGTGA. Between the trimmed V and J ends, which lost 1 base and 1 base, there was a span of 4 bases. These data originate in a study of OX40 agonist ivuxolimab in advanced cancers. Study conclusions and caveats: Both CD4+ and CD8+ T cell populations in blood had undergone clonal expansion by week 6 at 0.1 to 3.0 mg/kg.

TCRdb's copy holds only in-frame clones and misses some; the assay was immunoSEQ multiplex PCR. This sample yields fewer than 120,000 clones, of which about 92% are seen a single time; around 0.27% belongs to the top ten. The genes are TRBV7-3 and TRBJ2-5; D is undetermined. This receptor was identified in an adult with an advanced solid tumor such as melanoma, head and neck, liver or kidney cancer. This specimen was CD4+ or CD8+ T cells sorted from blood, taken in a trial of the OX40 agonist ivuxolimab. CDR3 bases: TGTGCCAGCAGCTTAAGTTTCCAAGAGACCCAGTACTTC. It encodes CASSLSFQETQYF.